This passage covers 25 T cell receptor beta chains from one sample sequenced in a study of cytomegalovirus exposure and HLA in healthy donors. PCR employed 60 Vbeta and 13 Jbeta primers. TCRdb's table, derived via immunoSEQ multiplex PCR, lists solely in-frame clones and lacks some. The sample data list 55,000 to 75,000 clones. The sequenced sample was PBMCs. The origin of the receptors is a male donor in good health and CMV-seronegative.

The gene calls are TRBV4-1 and TRBJ1-2, with D unclear. This CDR3 comprises 15 residues. V was pared by 0 bases and J by 8 bases, with 16 bases between. CDR1 is MGHRA and CDR2 is YSYEKL in the germline V gene. The CDR3 DNA is TGCGCCAGCAGCCAAGACTCGGCAGGTCCTCTGGGCTACACCTTC. It yields the protein CASSQDSAGPLGYTF.

The chain has TRBV7-9 and TRBJ1-1, with D hard to call. Germline CDR1 is SEHNR and CDR2 is FQNEAQ (reference sequence). The CDR3 loop spans 13 amino acids. Trimming stripped 7 bases from V and 1 base from J, with 10 bases between. CDR3 residues: CASTTETNTEAFF. CDR3 nucleotides: TGTGCCAGCACTACAGAGACGAACACTGAAGCTTTCTTT.

The chain recombines TRBV7-2 with TRBJ2-1, with TRBD1 as a possible D gene (5 bases). The CDR3 consists of 13 residues. Germline-derived CDR1 and CDR2 are SGHTA and FQGNSA. V lost 6 bases to trimming and J lost 10 bases, with 16 bases between them. The CDR3, as DNA: TGTGCCAGCAGAGTCCCCTCAGGGCAAGAGCAGTTCTTC. It yields the protein CASRVPSGQEQFF.

V is TRBV5-5 and J is TRBJ1-2, with D maybe TRBD1 (5 bases). V was trimmed by 6 bases and J by 2 bases, leaving 17 bases between them. CDR1 and CDR2 (germline): SGHKS, YYEKEE (reference sequence). The CDR3 runs to 15 residues. The chain's CDR3 is CASTLMDTSNYGYTF. The CDR3 bases are TGTGCCAGCACGCTCATGGACACGTCGAACTATGGCTACACCTTC.

The chain carries TRBV7-9 and TRBJ2-1; D might be TRBD1 (5 bases). Germline-derived CDR1 and CDR2 are SEHNR and FQNEAQ (reference sequence). V lost 6 bases and J lost 4, with 19 bases in between. This CDR3 has 16 amino acids. The CDR3 here is CASRLDRGLLYNEQFF. CDR3 sequence (DNA): TGTGCCAGCAGATTGGATAGGGGTCTCCTATACAATGAGCAGTTCTTC. The full variable domain, with the rest looked up from reference TRBV7-9 and TRBJ2-1, is DTGVSQNPRHKITKRGQNVTFRCDPISEHNRLYWYRQTLGQGPEFLTYFQNEAQLEKSRLLSDRFSAERPKGSFSTLEIQRTEQGDSAMYLCASRLDRGLLYNEQFFGPGTRLTVL.

The CDR3 protein is CASSTPGLAQETQYF. CDR3 DNA: TGTGCCAGTAGTACGCCGGGACTAGCACAAGAGACCCAGTACTTC. The rearrangement uses TRBV19 and TRBJ2-5; 9 bases line up with TRBD2. Trimming cost V 4 bases and J 2 bases; bases outside gene matches: 5. The CDR3 is made up of 15 amino acids. Germline lookup yields CDR1 LNHDA and CDR2 SQIVND (reference sequence).

The V gene is TRBV5-4, the J gene TRBJ2-3, with 9 bases identical to TRBD2. The CDR3 covers 14 residues. V lost 4 bases to trimming and J lost 4 bases; unmatched junction nucleotides: 4. Germline V CDR1 and CDR2: SGHNT, YYREEE (reference sequence). DNA for the CDR3: TGTGCCAGCAGCCAGGGACTAGCCGCAGATACGCAGTATTTT. Its translation is CASSQGLAADTQYF.

CDR3 region: CASTTKRAGETQYF. The DNA for the CDR3 is TGTGCCAGCACCACAAAAAGGGCAGGGGAGACCCAGTACTTC. The rearrangement links TRBV6-6 to TRBJ2-5; D perhaps matches TRBD1 (5 bases). This CDR3 contains 14 residues. V lost 7 bases to trimming and J lost 5 bases, with 17 bases between them. Germline V gene sequence: CDR1 MNHNY, CDR2 SVGAGI (reference sequence).

The rearrangement joins TRBV7-2 to TRBJ2-1, with D perhaps matching TRBD1 (6 bases). The ends were cut back, 1 base at V and 8 bases at J, with 18 bases in the middle. CDR1 SGHTA and CDR2 FQGNSA come from the germline V gene. The CDR3 has 16 residues. CDR3 coding DNA: TGTGCCAGCAGCTTAGGATTTCTACCCAAGGGGGATGAGCAGTTCTTC. This translates into CASSLGFLPKGDEQFF.

This rearrangement joins TRBV7-2 to TRBJ2-3; TRBD2 is a possible D gene (5 bases). The V and J ends lost 5 bases and 4 bases respectively, with 16 bases between them. Germline loops: CDR1 SGHTA, CDR2 FQGNSA. The CDR3 runs 15 residues. CDR3 residues: CASSPQRQRPDTQYF. In nucleotides, the CDR3 is TGTGCCAGCAGCCCTCAGCGGCAGAGGCCAGATACGCAGTATTTT. Full variable domain (rest looked up from reference TRBV7-2 and TRBJ2-3): GAGVSQSPSNKVTEKGKDVELRCDPISGHTALYWYRQSLGQGLEFLIYFQGNSAPDKSGLPSDRFSAERTGGSVSTLTIQRTQQEDSAVYLCASSPQRQRPDTQYFGPGTRLTVL.

V usage is TRBV18 and J usage is TRBJ2-3; 16 bases are shared with TRBD2. Germline assignment: CDR1 KGHSH and CDR2 LQKENI. The CDR3 runs to 17 residues. The V gene end was trimmed by 1 base and the J gene end by 11 bases; junction bases not matched to a gene: 9. CDR3 sequence: CASSPQGLAGGLSKQYF. CDR3 sequence (DNA): TGTGCCAGCTCACCACAGGGACTAGCGGGGGGGCTGTCTAAGCAGTATTTT.

Regarding this clone: A junction end diverges from the germline sequence, so it may reflect a read error. The V gene is TRBV7-9, the J gene TRBJ1-1, with TRBD1 identical over 7 bases. The germline gives CDR1 SEHNR, CDR2 FQNEAQ (reference sequence). The CDR3 totals 14 residues. The DNA for the CDR3 is TGTGCCAGCAGCTCTCCGGGACAGAGCACTGAAGATTTCTTT. Translation: CASSSPGQSTEDFF.

In regard to this clone: At one boundary the junction diverges from the germline segment, which might be a read error. CDR3 coding DNA: TGTGCCAGCAGTTACGGGGCAGGGGTCCAAGGGACCCAGTACTTC. It encodes CASSYGAGVQGTQYF. The chain joins TRBV6-5 to TRBJ2-5, with D tentatively TRBD1 (6 bases). The CDR3 contains 15 residues. CDR1 MNHEY and CDR2 SVGAGI come from the germline V gene.

This rearrangement joins TRBV29-1 to TRBJ2-3, with 7 bases lining up with TRBD2. The CDR3 covers 15 residues. Germline values: CDR1 SQVTM, CDR2 ANQGSEA. J was trimmed by 0 bases and V by 7 bases; bases with no gene match: 10. CDR3 DNA sequence: TGCAGCGCCCCGACCGGGAGGACTAGCACAGATACGCAGTATTTT. It specifies CSAPTGRTSTDTQYF.

Note on this clone: The same CDR3 can be traced to other DNA sequences in this sample. J is TRBJ2-5 and V is TRBV7-9, with a weak D call TRBD2 (6 bases). Germline CDR1 and CDR2: SEHNR and FQNEAQ (reference sequence). The V and J ends lost 5 bases and 3 bases respectively, with 16 bases between them. The CDR3 loop spans 15 amino acids. CDR3 residues: CASSPSVSFKETQYF. The CDR3 DNA is TGTGCCAGCAGCCCTAGCGTAAGTTTCAAAGAGACCCAGTACTTC.

The V and J genes are TRBV7-2 and TRBJ1-1, with D uncertain. V lost 1 base and J lost 5, with 5 bases in between. The CDR3 is made up of 12 amino acids. Germline V CDR1 and CDR2: SGHTA, FQGNSA. The CDR3 DNA reads TGTGCCAGCAGCTTAGGAGAAACTGAAGCTTTCTTT. Amino acids: CASSLGETEAFF.

The rearrangement uses TRBV29-1 and TRBJ1-1, with D possibly TRBD1 on 6 matching bases. The germline V gene has CDR1 SQVTM and CDR2 ANQGSEA. The CDR3 loop spans 14 amino acids. Trimming left V 2 bases short and J 4 bases short, with 14 bases between. CDR3 sequence reads: CSVERAARGTEAFF. Here the CDR3 DNA reads TGCAGCGTTGAACGGGCAGCCAGGGGCACTGAAGCTTTCTTT.

On this clone itself: One end of the junction fails to match germline, which may point to a read error. The chain recombines TRBV28 with TRBJ2-2, with 8 bases lining up with TRBD1. This CDR3 comprises 15 residues. CDR1 MDHEN and CDR2 SYDVKM come from the germline V gene. CDR3 amino acids: CASSLRTGTSGELLF. CDR3 nucleotide sequence: TGTGCCAGCAGTCTTCGGACAGGGACGTCCGGGGAGCTGCTTTTT.

J is TRBJ2-2 and V is TRBV2; D might be TRBD1 (6 bases). The germline gives CDR1 SNHLY, CDR2 FYNNEI. Trimming removed 7 bases from V and 1 base from J, with 13 bases in between. The CDR3 contains 15 residues. The CDR3 DNA sequence: TGTGCCAGCATAGGACAGTTACGGAACACCGGGGAGCTGTTTTTT. Encoded protein: CASIGQLRNTGELFF.

The chain links TRBV12-5 to TRBJ2-5; D is perhaps TRBD2 (6 bases). With the DNA end fitting TRBJ2-7 better, the J assignment may be wrong. Germline CDR1 is LGHNT and CDR2 is FRNRAP. The CDR3 extends over 15 amino acids. In nucleotides, the CDR3 is TGTGCTAGTGGTTTGGAGCGCGGGGCAGTCTACGAGCAGTACTTC. It yields the protein CASGLERGAVYEQYF.

As for this clone: One junction end does not reproduce the germline sequence, and a read error may be involved. The sample contains more than one DNA sequence encoding this CDR3. The rearrangement joins TRBV28 to TRBJ1-6, with D possibly TRBD1 on 5 matching bases. CDR3 size: 13 residues. The germline gives CDR1 MDHEN, CDR2 SYDVKM. CDR3 amino acids: CASSFQGLGTLHF. CDR3 DNA sequence: TGTGCCAGCAGTTTTCAGGGCCTCGGTACCCTACACTTT.

The chain joins TRBV7-6 to TRBJ2-1, with 7 nucleotides matching TRBD1. Germline V gene lookup returns CDR1 SGHVS and CDR2 FNYEAQ. V shed 3 bases, J shed 5 bases, and the junction held 10 bases outside the gene matches. This CDR3 comprises 16 residues. The CDR3: CASSFSGGPSDNEQFF. The CDR3 DNA reads as TGTGCCAGCAGCTTTTCAGGGGGTCCTTCCGACAATGAGCAGTTCTTC.

This chain's CDR3 is CASSQGPGAGGNTIYF. CDR3 DNA: TGCGCCAGCAGCCAGGGCCCAGGGGCCGGTGGAAACACCATATATTTT. The V gene is TRBV4-3, the J gene TRBJ1-3; D might be TRBD1 (6 bases). The germline V gene has CDR1 LGHNA and CDR2 YSLEER. The V and J ends lost 3 bases and 3 bases respectively, with 15 bases between them. The CDR3 runs 16 residues.

The chain couples TRBV4-2 to TRBJ2-3; 7 bases are a match to TRBD2. Germline CDR1 and CDR2: LGHNA and YNFKEQ. Trimming removed 4 bases from V and 1 base from J; junction bases left unmatched: 14. The CDR3 sequence is 18 residues long. The CDR3 sequence: CASSPQSGGAGGTDTQYF. CDR3 bases: TGTGCCAGCAGCCCTCAGTCCGGCGGGGCGGGGGGCACAGATACGCAGTATTTT.

The V call is TRBV29-1, the J call TRBJ2-3; TRBD2 aligns across 15 bases. The CDR3 covers 18 residues. Germline CDR1 and CDR2: SQVTM and ANQGSEA. V shed 4 bases, J shed 7 bases, and the junction held 15 bases outside the gene matches. The CDR3 is CSVVFLQGTSGRPNTQYF. For the CDR3, the DNA is TGCAGCGTTGTGTTTCTCCAGGGGACTAGCGGGAGGCCCAATACGCAGTATTTT.